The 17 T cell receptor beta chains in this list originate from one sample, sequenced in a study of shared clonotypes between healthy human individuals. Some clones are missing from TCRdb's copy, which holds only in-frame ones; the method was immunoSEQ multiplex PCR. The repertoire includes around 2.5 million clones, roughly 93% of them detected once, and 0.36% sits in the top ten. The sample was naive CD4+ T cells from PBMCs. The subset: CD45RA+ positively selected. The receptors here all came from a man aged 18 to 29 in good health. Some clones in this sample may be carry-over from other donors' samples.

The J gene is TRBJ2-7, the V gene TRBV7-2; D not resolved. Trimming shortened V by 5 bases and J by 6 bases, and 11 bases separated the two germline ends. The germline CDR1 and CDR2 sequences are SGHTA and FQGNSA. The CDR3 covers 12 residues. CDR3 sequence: CASSRSWGEQYF. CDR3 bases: TGTGCCAGCAGCCGCAGCTGGGGCGAGCAGTACTTC.

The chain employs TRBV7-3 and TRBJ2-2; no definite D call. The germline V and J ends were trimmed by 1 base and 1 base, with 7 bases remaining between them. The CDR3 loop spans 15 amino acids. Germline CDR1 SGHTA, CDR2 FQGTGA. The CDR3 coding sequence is TGTGCCAGCAGCTTAATCGGGCGGAACACCGGGGAGCTGTTTTTT. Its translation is CASSLIGRNTGELFF.

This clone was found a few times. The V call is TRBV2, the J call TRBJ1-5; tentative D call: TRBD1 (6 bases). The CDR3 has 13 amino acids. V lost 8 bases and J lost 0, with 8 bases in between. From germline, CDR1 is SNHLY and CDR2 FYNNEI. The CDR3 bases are TGTGCCAGCGGGACATATAGCAATCAGCCCCAGCATTTT. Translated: CASGTYSNQPQHF.

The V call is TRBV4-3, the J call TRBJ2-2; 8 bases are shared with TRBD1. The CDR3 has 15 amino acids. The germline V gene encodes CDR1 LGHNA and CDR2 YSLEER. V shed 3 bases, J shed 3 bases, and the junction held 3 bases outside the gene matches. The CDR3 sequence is CASSHPGQDTGELFF. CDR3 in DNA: TGCGCCAGCAGCCACCCGGGACAGGACACCGGGGAGCTGTTTTTT.

The CDR3 nucleotides read TGTGCCATCAGTGTGACTAGCGGGAGTGGGGATGAGCAGTTCTTC. Translation gives CAISVTSGSGDEQFF. V gene TRBV10-3 combines with J gene TRBJ2-1; 12 bases line up with TRBD2. With V trimmed by 4 bases and J by 8 bases, 6 bases remained unmatched. CDR3 length: 15 amino acids. Germline CDR1 ENHRY, CDR2 SYGVKD.

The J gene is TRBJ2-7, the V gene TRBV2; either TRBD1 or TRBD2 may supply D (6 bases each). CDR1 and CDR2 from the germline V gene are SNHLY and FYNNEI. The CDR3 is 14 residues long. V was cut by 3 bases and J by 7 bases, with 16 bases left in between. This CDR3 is CASSELGGTTEQYF. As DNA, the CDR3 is TGTGCCAGCAGTGAGCTGGGGGGCACAACAGAGCAGTACTTC.

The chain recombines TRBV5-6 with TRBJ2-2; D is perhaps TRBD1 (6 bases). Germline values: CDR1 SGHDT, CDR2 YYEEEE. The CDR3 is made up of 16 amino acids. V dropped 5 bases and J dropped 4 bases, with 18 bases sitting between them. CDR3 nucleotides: TGTGCCAGCAGATTCCAGGGGACCGGTGTCACCGGGGAGCTGTTTTTT. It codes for CASRFQGTGVTGELFF.

CDR3 loop: CASSLTWPSGGSSYEQYF. The CDR3 coding sequence is TGCGCCAGCAGCTTGACCTGGCCTAGCGGAGGGAGCTCCTACGAGCAGTACTTC. The chain employs TRBV5-1 and TRBJ2-7, with 7 bases aligning to TRBD2. The CDR3 is 18 residues long. J gave up 0 bases and V 1 base, and 13 bases lay outside the gene matches. Germline V gene sequence: CDR1 SGHRS, CDR2 YFSETQ.

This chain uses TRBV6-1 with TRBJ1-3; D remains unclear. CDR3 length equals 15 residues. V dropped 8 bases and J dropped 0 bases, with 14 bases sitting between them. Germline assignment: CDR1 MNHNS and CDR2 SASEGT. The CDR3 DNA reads TGTGCCAGCGCCGCCCATTCCTACTCTGGAAACACCATATATTTT. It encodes CASAAHSYSGNTIYF.

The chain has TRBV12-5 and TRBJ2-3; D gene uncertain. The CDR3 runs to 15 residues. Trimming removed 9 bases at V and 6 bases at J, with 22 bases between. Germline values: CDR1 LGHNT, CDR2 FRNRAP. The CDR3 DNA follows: TGTGCTAGCCGGCGTGGCACAACCGTGTCTGATACGCAGTATTTT. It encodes CASRRGTTVSDTQYF.

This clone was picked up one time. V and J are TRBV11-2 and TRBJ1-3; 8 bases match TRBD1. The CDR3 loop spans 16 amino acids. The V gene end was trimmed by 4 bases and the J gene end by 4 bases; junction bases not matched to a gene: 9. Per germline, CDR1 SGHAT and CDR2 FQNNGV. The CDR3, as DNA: TGTGCCAGCAGCTCCCACAGGGGGACGTACGGAAACACCATATATTTT. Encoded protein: CASSSHRGTYGNTIYF.

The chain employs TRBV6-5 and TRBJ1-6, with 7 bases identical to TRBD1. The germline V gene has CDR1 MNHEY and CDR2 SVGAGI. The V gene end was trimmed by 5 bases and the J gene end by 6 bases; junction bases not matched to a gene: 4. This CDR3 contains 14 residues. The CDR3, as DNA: TGTGCCAGCAGTATCCGGGACAGTAATTCACCCCTCCACTTT. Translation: CASSIRDSNSPLHF.

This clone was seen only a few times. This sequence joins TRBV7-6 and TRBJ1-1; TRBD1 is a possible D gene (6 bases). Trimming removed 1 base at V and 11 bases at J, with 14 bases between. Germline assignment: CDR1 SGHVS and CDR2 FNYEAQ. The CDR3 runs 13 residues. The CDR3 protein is CASSLEYQGPAFF. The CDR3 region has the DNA TGTGCCAGCAGCTTAGAGTATCAGGGGCCGGCTTTCTTT.

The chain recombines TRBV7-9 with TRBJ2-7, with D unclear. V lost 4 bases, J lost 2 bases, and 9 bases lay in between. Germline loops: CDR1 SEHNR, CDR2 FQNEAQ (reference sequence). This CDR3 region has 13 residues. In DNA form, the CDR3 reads TGTGCCAGCAGCTCGCCAAACACCTACGAGCAGTACTTC. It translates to CASSSPNTYEQYF.

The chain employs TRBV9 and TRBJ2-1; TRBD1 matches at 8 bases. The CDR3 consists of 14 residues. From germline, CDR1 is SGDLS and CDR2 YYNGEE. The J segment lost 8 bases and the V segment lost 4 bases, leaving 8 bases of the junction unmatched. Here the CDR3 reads CASSPRRGPDEQFF. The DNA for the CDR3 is TGTGCCAGCAGCCCCCGCAGGGGGCCGGATGAGCAGTTCTTC.

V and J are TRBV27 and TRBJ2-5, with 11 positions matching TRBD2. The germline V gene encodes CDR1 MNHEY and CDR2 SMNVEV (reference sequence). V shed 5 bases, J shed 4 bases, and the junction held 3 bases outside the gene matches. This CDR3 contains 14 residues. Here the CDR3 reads CASSAGTSGETQYF. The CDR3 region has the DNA TGTGCCAGCAGTGCTGGGACTAGCGGAGAGACCCAGTACTTC.

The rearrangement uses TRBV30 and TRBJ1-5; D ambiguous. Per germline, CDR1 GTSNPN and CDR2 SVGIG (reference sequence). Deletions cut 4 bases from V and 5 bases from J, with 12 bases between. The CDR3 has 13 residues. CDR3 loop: CAWNRGFDQPQHF. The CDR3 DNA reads TGTGCCTGGAATCGGGGTTTTGATCAGCCCCAGCATTTT.